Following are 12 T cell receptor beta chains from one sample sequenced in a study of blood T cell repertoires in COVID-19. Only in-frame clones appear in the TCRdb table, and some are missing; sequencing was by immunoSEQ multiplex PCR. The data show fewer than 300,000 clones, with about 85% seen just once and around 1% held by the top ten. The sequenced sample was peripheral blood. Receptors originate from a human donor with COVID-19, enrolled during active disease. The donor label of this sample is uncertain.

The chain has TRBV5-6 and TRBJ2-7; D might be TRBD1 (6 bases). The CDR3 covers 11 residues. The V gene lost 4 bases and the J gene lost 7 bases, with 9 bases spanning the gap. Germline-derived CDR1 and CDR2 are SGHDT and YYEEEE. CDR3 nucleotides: TGTGCCAGCAGCATAGGGACAGAGCAGTACTTC. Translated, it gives CASSIGTEQYF. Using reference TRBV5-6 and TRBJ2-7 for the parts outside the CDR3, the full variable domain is DAGVTQSPTHLIKTRGQQVTLRCSPKSGHDTVSWYQQALGQGPQFIFQYYEEEERQRGNFPDRFSGHQFPNYSSELNVNALLLGDSALYLCASSIGTEQYFGPGTRLTVT.

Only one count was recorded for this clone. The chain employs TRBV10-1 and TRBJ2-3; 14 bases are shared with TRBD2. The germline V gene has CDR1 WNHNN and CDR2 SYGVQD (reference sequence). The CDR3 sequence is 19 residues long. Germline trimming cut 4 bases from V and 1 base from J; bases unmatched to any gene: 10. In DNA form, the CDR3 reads TGCGCCAGCAGTGCCCTCCAGGGACTAGCGGGAGAGGGCACAGATACGCAGTATTTT. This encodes CASSALQGLAGEGTDTQYF.

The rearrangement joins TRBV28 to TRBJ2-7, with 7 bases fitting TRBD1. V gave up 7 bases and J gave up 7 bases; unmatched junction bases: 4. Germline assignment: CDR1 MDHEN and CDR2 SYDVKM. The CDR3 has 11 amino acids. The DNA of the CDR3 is TGTGCCAGCAATAGGGACAGAGAGCAGTACTTC. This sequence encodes CASNRDREQYF.

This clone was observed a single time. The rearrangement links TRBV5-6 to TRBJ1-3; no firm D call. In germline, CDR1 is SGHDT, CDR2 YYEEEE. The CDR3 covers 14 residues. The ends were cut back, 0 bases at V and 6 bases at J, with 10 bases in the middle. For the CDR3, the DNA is TGTGCCAGCAGCTTGGTCACAGCAACAAACACCATATATTTT. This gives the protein CASSLVTATNTIYF.

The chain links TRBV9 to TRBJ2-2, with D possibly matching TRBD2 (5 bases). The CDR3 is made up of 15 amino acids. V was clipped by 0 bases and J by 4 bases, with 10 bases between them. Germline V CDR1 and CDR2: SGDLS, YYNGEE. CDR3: CASSVDRLTTGELFF. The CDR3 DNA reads TGTGCCAGCAGCGTAGACAGACTAACCACCGGGGAGCTGTTTTTT.

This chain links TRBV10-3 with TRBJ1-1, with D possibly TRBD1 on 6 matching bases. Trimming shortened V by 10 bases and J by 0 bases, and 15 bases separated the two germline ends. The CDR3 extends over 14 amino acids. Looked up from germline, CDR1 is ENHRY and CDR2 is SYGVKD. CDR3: CATTLDRMNTEAFF. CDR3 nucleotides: TGTGCCACCACCCTGGACAGAATGAACACTGAAGCTTTCTTT.

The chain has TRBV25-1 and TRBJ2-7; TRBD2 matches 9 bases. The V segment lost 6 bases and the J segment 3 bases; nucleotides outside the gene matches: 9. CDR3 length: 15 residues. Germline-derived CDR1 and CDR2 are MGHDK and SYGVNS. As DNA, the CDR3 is TGTGCCAGCAGAGGTTCGCTAGCGGGACGCTACGAGCAGTACTTC. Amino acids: CASRGSLAGRYEQYF.

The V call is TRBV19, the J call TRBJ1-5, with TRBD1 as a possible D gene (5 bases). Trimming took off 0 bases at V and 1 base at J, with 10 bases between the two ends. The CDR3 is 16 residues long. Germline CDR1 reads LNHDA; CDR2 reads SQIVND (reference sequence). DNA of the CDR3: TGTGCCAGTAGTATAGATGGGAGGGGAAGCAATCAGCCCCAGCATTTT. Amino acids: CASSIDGRGSNQPQHF.

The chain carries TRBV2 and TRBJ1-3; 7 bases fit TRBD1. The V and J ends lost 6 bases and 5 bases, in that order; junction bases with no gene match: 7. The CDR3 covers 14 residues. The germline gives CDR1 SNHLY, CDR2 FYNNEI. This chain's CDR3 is CASRGTEARNTIYF. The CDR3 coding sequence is TGTGCCAGCAGGGGGACAGAAGCCCGAAACACCATATATTTT.

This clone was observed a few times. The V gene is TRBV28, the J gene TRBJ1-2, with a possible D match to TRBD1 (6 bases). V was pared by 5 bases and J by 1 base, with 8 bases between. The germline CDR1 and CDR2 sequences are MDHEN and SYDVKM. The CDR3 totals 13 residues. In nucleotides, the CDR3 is TGTGCCAGCAGTCAGGGGATTAACTATGGCTACACCTTC. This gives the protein CASSQGINYGYTF.

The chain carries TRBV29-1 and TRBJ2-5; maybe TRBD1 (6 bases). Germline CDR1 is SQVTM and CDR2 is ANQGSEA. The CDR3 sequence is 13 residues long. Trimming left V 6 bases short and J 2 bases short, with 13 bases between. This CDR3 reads CSVAGTPQETQYF. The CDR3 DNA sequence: TGCAGCGTGGCCGGGACACCGCAAGAGACCCAGTACTTC.

The CDR3 region is CASRHREGTYEQYF. In DNA form, the CDR3 reads TGTGCCAGCAGGCACAGGGAGGGGACCTACGAGCAGTACTTC. The chain joins TRBV21-1 to TRBJ2-7; the D call in the table, TRBD2, was not verified against the DNA. TRBV21-1 is an annotated pseudogene. This CDR3 region has 14 residues.